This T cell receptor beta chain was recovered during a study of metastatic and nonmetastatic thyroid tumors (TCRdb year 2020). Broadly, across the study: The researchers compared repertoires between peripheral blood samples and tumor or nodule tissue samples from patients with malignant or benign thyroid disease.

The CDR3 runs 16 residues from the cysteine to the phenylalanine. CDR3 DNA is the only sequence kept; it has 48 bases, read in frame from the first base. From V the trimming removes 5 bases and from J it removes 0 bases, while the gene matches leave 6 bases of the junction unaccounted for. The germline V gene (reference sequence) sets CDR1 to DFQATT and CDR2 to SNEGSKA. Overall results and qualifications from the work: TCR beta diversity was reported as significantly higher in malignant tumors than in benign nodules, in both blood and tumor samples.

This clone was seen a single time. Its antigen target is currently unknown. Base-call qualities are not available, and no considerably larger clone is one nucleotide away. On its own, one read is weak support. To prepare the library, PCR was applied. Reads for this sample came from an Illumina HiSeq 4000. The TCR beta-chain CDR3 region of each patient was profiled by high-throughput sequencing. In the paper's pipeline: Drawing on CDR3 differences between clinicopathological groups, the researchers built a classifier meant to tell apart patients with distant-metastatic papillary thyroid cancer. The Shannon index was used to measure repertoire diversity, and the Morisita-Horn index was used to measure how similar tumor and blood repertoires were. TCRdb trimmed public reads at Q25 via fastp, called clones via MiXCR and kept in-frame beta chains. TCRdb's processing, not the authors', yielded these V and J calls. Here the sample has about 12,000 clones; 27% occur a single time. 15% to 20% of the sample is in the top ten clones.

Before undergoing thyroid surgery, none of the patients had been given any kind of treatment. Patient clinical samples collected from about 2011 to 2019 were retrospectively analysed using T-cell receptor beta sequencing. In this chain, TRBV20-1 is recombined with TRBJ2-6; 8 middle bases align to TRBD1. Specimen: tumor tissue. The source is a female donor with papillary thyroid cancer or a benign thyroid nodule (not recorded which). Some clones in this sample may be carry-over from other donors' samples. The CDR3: CSARDRTRSGANVLTF. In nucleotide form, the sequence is TGCAGTGCTCGGGACAGGACTCGCTCTGGGGCCAACGTCCTGACTTTC.